This TCR beta chain was sequenced during a study of blood T cell repertoires in COVID-19. As for the study in general: Acute-phase and convalescent COVID-19 samples originated in the United States, Italy and Spain. From T cells, B-cell-depleted T cells, or PBMCs came the material, which was cDNA or gDNA.

Original methodology: Amplification of reference gene primers was used by the study to estimate nucleated cell counts. The table came from immunoSEQ multiplex PCR; TCRdb's copy has only in-frame clones and leaves some out. That table furnishes V, J and clone size, whereas the DNA furnished D and trimming. The top ten clones hold 2% to 2.5% of a sample with a few hundred thousand clones, more than 65% of them seen once. The CDR3 spans 17 residues. Trimming took 5 bases from V and 4 from J; bases not matched to a gene: 13. From germline, CDR1 is LNHDA and CDR2 SQIVND (reference sequence). Sample: peripheral blood. The receptor was derived from a middle-aged man who had recovered from COVID-19. This chain joins TRBV19 and TRBJ1-2, with 10 bases that match TRBD1. The CDR3 region is CASSPRTGGFLGYGYTF. The CDR3 DNA is TGTGCCAGTAGTCCAAGGACAGGGGGTTTCCTCGGCTATGGCTACACCTTC.